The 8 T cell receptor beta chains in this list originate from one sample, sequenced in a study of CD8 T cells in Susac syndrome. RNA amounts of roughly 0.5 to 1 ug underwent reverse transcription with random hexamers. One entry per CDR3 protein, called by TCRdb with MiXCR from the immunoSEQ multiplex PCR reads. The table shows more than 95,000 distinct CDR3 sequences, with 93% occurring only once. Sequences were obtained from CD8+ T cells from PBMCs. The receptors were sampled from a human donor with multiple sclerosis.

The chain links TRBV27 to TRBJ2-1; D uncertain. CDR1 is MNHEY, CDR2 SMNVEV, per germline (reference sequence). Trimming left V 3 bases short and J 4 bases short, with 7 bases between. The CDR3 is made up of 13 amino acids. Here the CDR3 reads CASSFARYNEQFF. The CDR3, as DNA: TGTGCCAGCAGTTTCGCCAGATACAATGAGCAGTTCTTC.

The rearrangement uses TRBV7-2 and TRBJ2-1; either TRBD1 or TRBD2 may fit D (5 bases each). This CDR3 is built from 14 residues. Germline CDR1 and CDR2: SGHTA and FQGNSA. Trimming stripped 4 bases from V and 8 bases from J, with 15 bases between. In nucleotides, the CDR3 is TGTGCCAGCAGCTCTCGGGACCCCCGATATGAGCAGTTCTTC. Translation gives CASSSRDPRYEQFF.

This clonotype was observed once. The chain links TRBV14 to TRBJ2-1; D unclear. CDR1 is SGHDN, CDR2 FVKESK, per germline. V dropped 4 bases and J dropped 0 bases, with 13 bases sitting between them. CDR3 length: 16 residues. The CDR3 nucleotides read TGTGCCAGCAGCCGCCCTGGGCTGACCTCCTACAATGAGCAGTTCTTC. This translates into CASSRPGLTSYNEQFF.

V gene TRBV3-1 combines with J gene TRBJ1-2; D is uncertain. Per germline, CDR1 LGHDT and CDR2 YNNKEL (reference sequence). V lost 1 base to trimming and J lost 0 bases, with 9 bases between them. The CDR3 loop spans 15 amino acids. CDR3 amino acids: CASSQGPPANYGYTF. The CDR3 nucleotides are TGTGCCAGCAGCCAAGGTCCCCCTGCTAACTATGGCTACACCTTC.

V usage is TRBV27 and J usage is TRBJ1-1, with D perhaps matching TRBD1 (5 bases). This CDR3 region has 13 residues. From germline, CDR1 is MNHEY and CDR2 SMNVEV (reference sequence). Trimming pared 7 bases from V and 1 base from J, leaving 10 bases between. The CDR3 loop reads CASTRDPNTEAFF. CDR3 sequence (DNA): TGTGCCAGCACAAGGGACCCGAACACTGAAGCTTTCTTT.

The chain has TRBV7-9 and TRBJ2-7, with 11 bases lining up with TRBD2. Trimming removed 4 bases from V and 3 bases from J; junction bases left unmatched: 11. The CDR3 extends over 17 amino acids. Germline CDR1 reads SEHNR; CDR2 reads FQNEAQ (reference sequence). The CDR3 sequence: CASSSSGGPSGFYEQYF. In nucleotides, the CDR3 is TGTGCCAGCAGCTCTAGCGGGGGGCCGTCCGGGTTCTACGAGCAGTACTTC.

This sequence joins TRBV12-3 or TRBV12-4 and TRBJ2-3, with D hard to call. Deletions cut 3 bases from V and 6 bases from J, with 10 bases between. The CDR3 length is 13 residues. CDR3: CASSLVATDTQYF. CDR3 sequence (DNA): TGTGCCAGCAGTTTGGTGGCAACCGATACGCAGTATTTT.

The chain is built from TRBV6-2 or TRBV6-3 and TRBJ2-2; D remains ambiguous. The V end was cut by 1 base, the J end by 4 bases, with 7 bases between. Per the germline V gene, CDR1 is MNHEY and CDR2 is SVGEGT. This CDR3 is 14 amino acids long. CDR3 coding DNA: TGTGCCAGCAGTTACTTCCGGCTCACCGGGGAGCTGTTTTTT. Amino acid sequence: CASSYFRLTGELFF.